These 20 T cell receptor beta chains came from one sample sequenced in a study of cytomegalovirus exposure and HLA in healthy donors. PCR was performed using 60 Vbeta and 13 Jbeta primers. TCRdb's table, derived via immunoSEQ multiplex PCR, lists solely in-frame clones and lacks some. The sample has about 96,000 clones. The specimen sequenced was PBMCs. Receptors originate from a woman in her 30s in good health and CMV-seronegative.

The chain employs TRBV7-9 and TRBJ1-6; TRBD1 might be the D (5 bases). The CDR3 loop spans 15 amino acids. Trimming took off 2 bases at V and 10 bases at J, with 15 bases between the two ends. CDR1 is SEHNR, CDR2 FQNEAQ, per germline (reference sequence). The CDR3 region has the DNA TGTGCCAGCAGCTTATGGCAGGGACTCCAATCACCCCTCCACTTT. It is translated as CASSLWQGLQSPLHF.

This rearrangement joins TRBV6-1 to TRBJ2-5, with 13 bases fitting TRBD2. The ends lost 4 bases at V and 3 bases at J; junction bases unmatched: 5. Germline V lookup: CDR1 MNHNS, CDR2 SASEGT. The CDR3 runs 16 residues. CDR3 loop: CASSAILAGGEETQYF. The CDR3 DNA reads TGTGCCAGCAGTGCGATACTAGCGGGGGGGGAAGAGACCCAGTACTTC.

The CDR3 DNA sequence: TGTGCCAGTAGTCCCTCAGGGACAGGGAAGGGTGGCTACACCTTC. Translated, it gives CASSPSGTGKGGYTF. The J gene is TRBJ1-2, the V gene TRBV19, with 9 nucleotides matching TRBD1. The CDR3 loop spans 15 amino acids. From germline, CDR1 is LNHDA and CDR2 SQIVND (reference sequence). The V gene end was trimmed by 5 bases and the J gene end by 7 bases; junction bases not matched to a gene: 11.

This chain connects TRBV11-2 to TRBJ1-2; no reliable D call. This CDR3 contains 13 residues. Germline CDR1 is SGHAT and CDR2 is FQNNGV. V lost 0 bases to trimming and J lost 5 bases, with 7 bases between them. CDR3 bases: TGTGCCAGCAGCTTAGAGCGCGGGTATGGCTACACCTTC. The encoded protein is CASSLERGYGYTF.

The chain has TRBV29-1 and TRBJ2-7; TRBD2 agrees at 12 bases. After removal of 1 base from V and 2 bases from J, the junction contained 3 bases not matched to a gene. This CDR3 contains 15 residues. Germline CDR1 is SQVTM and CDR2 is ANQGSEA. The CDR3, as DNA: TGCAGCGTTGAAGGTACTAGCGGGAGGACCTACGAGCAGTACTTC. Translating it yields CSVEGTSGRTYEQYF.

The chain links TRBV7-9 to TRBJ2-5; TRBD2 agrees at 12 bases. Trimming at V came to 5 bases and at J to 0 bases, leaving 4 bases not matched to a gene. CDR3 length: 16 residues. Germline values: CDR1 SEHNR, CDR2 FQNEAQ (reference sequence). The chain's CDR3 is CASSHLAGGDQETQYF. DNA for the CDR3: TGTGCCAGCAGCCATCTAGCGGGAGGGGACCAAGAGACCCAGTACTTC. Looking up the rest from reference TRBV7-9 and TRBJ2-5 gives the full variable domain: DTGVSQNPRHKITKRGQNVTFRCDPISEHNRLYWYRQTLGQGPEFLTYFQNEAQLEKSRLLSDRFSAERPKGSFSTLEIQRTEQGDSAMYLCASSHLAGGDQETQYFGPGTRLLVL.

The chain couples TRBV4-2 to TRBJ1-2; D is unclear. The CDR3 is made up of 13 amino acids. Germline V lookup: CDR1 LGHNA, CDR2 YNFKEQ. Trimming removed 3 bases from V and 4 bases from J, with 9 bases in between. CDR3 loop: CASSQGVSYGYTF. CDR3 sequence (DNA): TGTGCCAGCAGCCAGGGAGTATCCTATGGCTACACCTTC.

The chain carries TRBV18 and TRBJ2-1, with TRBD2 matching 10 bases. CDR3 size: 19 residues. V shed 6 bases and J 4 bases; nucleotides not matched to a gene: 18. Germline-derived CDR1 and CDR2 are KGHSH and LQKENI. The CDR3 is CASSHSVPRLAGEYNEQFF. CDR3 bases: TGTGCCAGCTCCCACTCAGTTCCGAGACTAGCGGGCGAGTACAATGAGCAGTTCTTC.

The CDR3, as DNA: TGTGCCACCTCGCAGGGGCTAGCGGGGTACGAGCAGTACTTC. This codes for CATSQGLAGYEQYF. This chain links TRBV6-6 with TRBJ2-5; 9 positions agree with TRBD2. The DNA end lines up better with TRBJ2-7; the J call may be wrong. CDR3 length equals 14 residues. CDR1 and CDR2 (germline): MNHNY, SVGAGI (reference sequence).

This chain connects TRBV2 to TRBJ2-7; a possible D gene is TRBD2 (5 bases). Trimming took off 5 bases at V and 7 bases at J, with 24 bases between the two ends. The germline V gene encodes CDR1 SNHLY and CDR2 FYNNEI. The CDR3 is 16 residues long. The CDR3 nucleotides are TGTGCCAGCAGTAAAGGAGCCCTATCTCCTCCGGGAGAGCAGTACTTC. Encoded protein: CASSKGALSPPGEQYF. Variable domain in full (rest from reference TRBV2 and TRBJ2-7): EPEVTQTPSHQVTQMGQEVILRCVPISNHLYFYWYRQILGQKVEFLVSFYNNEISEKSEIFDDQFSVERPDGSNFTLKIRSTKLEDSAMYFCASSKGALSPPGEQYFGPGTRLTVT.

J is TRBJ1-4 and V is TRBV19; D perhaps matches TRBD1 (6 bases). Germline assignment: CDR1 LNHDA and CDR2 SQIVND (reference sequence). The CDR3 totals 15 residues. V lost 2 bases and J 6 bases, leaving 13 bases between the germline ends. CDR3 sequence (DNA): TGTGCCAGTAGTATATCGGGGGGGCCAGATGAAAAACTGTTTTTT. Its translation: CASSISGGPDEKLFF.

The chain has TRBV5-1 and TRBJ2-3, with 8 bases that match TRBD1. CDR1 and CDR2 (germline): SGHRS, YFSETQ. The CDR3 totals 15 residues. V trimming: 4 bases; J trimming: 5 bases; junction bases outside the gene matches: 9. The CDR3 here is CASSLPGQEGDTQYF. DNA of the CDR3: TGCGCCAGCAGCCTCCCGGGACAGGAGGGAGATACGCAGTATTTT.

This chain uses TRBV14 with TRBJ1-3, with D perhaps TRBD1 (5 bases). CDR3 length: 15 residues. V dropped 1 base and J dropped 2 bases, with 9 bases sitting between them. CDR1 SGHDN and CDR2 FVKESK come from the germline V gene. CDR3 bases: TGTGCCAGCAGCCAAGTTCAGGGAACTGGAAACACCATATATTTT. This codes for CASSQVQGTGNTIYF.

The V and J genes are TRBV27 and TRBJ2-7; TRBD1 aligns across 9 bases. The CDR3 sequence is 14 residues long. The V gene end was trimmed by 10 bases and the J gene end by 1 base; junction bases not matched to a gene: 8. Per the germline V gene, CDR1 is MNHEY and CDR2 is SMNVEV (reference sequence). DNA for the CDR3: TGTGCCACCGGACGGACAGGGGTATCCTACGAGCAGTACTTC. This encodes CATGRTGVSYEQYF.

The chain carries TRBV11-2 and TRBJ2-3; D is unresolved. V shed 1 base and J shed 4 bases, with 12 bases lying between them. The CDR3 has 15 residues. The germline V gene has CDR1 SGHAT and CDR2 FQNNGV. The CDR3 reads CASSLVRPGSDTQYF. The DNA for the CDR3 is TGTGCCAGCAGCTTAGTTCGCCCCGGTTCAGATACGCAGTATTTT.

The genes are TRBV28 and TRBJ1-2; TRBD1 aligns across 9 bases. The germline CDR1 and CDR2 sequences are MDHEN and SYDVKM. CDR3 size: 14 residues. V gave up 1 base and J gave up 6 bases; unmatched junction bases: 3. The CDR3: CASSLSGTGNGYTF. The DNA of the CDR3 is TGTGCCAGCAGTTTATCCGGGACAGGGAATGGCTACACCTTC.

The chain is built from TRBV28 and TRBJ1-3; tentative D call: TRBD1 (5 bases). V was shortened by 4 bases and J by 8 bases, with 9 bases between the two germline ends. Looked up from germline, CDR1 is MDHEN and CDR2 is SYDVKM. CDR3 length equals 12 residues. CDR3 nucleotide sequence: TGTGCCAGCAGTTCAGGGTCCCACACCATATATTTT. This codes for CASSSGSHTIYF.

The rearrangement joins TRBV30 to TRBJ1-1, with 10 bases identical to TRBD1. V was pared by 4 bases and J by 5 bases, with 4 bases of the junction left unmatched. The CDR3 is made up of 13 amino acids. Germline CDR1 reads GTSNPN; CDR2 reads SVGIG (reference sequence). CDR3 residues: CAWTRDRGTEAFF. For the CDR3, the DNA is TGTGCCTGGACTCGGGACAGGGGAACTGAAGCTTTCTTT.

The J gene is TRBJ2-3, the V gene TRBV7-9; 9 bases match TRBD1. CDR3 length: 16 amino acids. The V gene's germline CDR1 is SEHNR and CDR2 FQNEAQ (reference sequence). The junction had 7 bases not matched to a gene; V was cut back by 4 bases and J by 2 bases. For the CDR3, the DNA is TGTGCCAGCAGCTCGTGGACAGGGGCACTCACAGATACGCAGTATTTT. Protein product: CASSSWTGALTDTQYF.

The chain carries TRBV6-6 and TRBJ2-7, with 8 positions matching TRBD1. CDR3 length: 15 residues. Germline-derived CDR1 and CDR2 are MNHNY and SVGAGI (reference sequence). Trimming at V came to 5 bases and at J to 5 bases, leaving 11 bases not matched to a gene. The CDR3 region has the DNA TGTGCCAGCAGTACATCCGCGACAGGGGACGACGAGCAGTACTTC. Encoded protein: CASSTSATGDDEQYF.